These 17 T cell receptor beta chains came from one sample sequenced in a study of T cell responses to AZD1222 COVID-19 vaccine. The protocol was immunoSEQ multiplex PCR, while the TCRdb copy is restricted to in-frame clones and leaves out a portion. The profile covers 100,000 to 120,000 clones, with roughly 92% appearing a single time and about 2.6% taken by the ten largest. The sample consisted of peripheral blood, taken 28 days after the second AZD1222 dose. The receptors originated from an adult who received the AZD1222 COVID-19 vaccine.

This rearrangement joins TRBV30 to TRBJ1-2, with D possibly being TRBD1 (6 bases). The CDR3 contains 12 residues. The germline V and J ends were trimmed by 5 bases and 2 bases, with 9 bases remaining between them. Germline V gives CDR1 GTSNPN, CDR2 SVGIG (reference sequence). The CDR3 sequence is CAWGGGNYGYTF. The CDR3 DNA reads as TGTGCCTGGGGAGGGGGGAACTATGGCTACACCTTC.

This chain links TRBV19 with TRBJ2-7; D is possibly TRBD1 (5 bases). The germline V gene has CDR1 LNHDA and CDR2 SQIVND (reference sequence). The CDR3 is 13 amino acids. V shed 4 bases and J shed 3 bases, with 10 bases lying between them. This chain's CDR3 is CASSKQGGYEQYF. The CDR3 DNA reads TGTGCCAGTAGTAAGCAGGGTGGCTACGAGCAGTACTTC.

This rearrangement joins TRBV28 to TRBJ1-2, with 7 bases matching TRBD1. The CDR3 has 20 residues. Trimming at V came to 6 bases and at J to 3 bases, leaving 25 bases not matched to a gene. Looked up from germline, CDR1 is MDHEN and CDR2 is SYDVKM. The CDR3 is CASSLIRTGTEPPLHYGYTF. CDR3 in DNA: TGTGCCAGCAGCTTAATTCGAACCGGGACAGAGCCTCCTCTTCACTATGGCTACACCTTC.

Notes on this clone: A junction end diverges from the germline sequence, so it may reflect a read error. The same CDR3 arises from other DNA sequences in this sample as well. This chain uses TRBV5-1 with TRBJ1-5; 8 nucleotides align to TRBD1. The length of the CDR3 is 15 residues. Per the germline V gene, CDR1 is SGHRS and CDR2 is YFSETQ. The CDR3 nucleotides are TGCGCCAGTAGCTCCGGACAGGGAAGGAATCAGCCCCAGCATTTT. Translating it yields CASSSGQGRNQPQHF.

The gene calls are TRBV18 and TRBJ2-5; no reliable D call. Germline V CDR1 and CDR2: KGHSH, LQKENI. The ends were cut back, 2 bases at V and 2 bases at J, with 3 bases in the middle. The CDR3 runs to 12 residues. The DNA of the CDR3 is TGTGCCAGCTCACCAATTCAAGAGACCCAGTACTTC. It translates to CASSPIQETQYF.

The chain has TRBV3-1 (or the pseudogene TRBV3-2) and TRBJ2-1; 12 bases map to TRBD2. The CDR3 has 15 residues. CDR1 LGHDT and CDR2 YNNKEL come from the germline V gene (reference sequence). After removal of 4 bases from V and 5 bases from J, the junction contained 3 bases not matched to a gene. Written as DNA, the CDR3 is TGTGCCAGCAGCCGTACTAGCGGGGGGAACAATGAGCAGTTCTTC. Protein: CASSRTSGGNNEQFF.

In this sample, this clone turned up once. The DNA for the CDR3 is TGTGCCAGCAGTTCCCCCACGGGGAGGGGCACCGGGGAGCTGTTTTTT. Translating it yields CASSSPTGRGTGELFF. This rearrangement joins TRBV27 to TRBJ2-2, with 7 bases matching TRBD2. The CDR3 is made up of 16 amino acids. Germline V lookup: CDR1 MNHEY, CDR2 SMNVEV (reference sequence). V gave up 4 bases and J gave up 4 bases; unmatched junction bases: 9.

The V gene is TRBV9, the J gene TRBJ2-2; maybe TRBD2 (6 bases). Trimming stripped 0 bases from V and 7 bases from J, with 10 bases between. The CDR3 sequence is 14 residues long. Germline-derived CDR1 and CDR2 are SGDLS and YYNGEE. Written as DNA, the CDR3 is TGTGCCAGCAGCGTAGTTAGCGGCCACGGGGAGCTGTTTTTT. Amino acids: CASSVVSGHGELFF.

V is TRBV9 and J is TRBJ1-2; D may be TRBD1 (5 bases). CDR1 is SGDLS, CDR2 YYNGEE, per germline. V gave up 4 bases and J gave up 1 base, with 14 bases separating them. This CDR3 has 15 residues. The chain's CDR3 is CASSSAGKDNYGYTF. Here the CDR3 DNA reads TGTGCCAGCAGCTCCGCAGGGAAGGATAACTATGGCTACACCTTC.

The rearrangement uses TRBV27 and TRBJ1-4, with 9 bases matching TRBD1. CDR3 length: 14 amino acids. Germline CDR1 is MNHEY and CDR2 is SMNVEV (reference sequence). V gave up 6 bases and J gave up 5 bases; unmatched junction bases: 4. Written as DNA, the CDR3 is TGTGCCAGCAGCCGCGACAGGGGGAATGAAAAACTGTTTTTT. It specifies CASSRDRGNEKLFF.

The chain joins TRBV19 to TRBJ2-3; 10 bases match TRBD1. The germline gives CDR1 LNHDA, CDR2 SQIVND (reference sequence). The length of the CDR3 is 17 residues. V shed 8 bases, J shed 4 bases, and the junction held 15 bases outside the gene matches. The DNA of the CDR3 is TGTGCCAGTGCGTTATCCGGGACAGGGGTGTTAGCAGATACGCAGTATTTT. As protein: CASALSGTGVLADTQYF.

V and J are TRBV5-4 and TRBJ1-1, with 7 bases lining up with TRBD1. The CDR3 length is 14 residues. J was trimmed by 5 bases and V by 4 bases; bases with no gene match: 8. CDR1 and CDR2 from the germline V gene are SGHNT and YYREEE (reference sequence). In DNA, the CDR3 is TGTGCCAGCAGCCCACGACAGGGTTGGACTGAAGCTTTCTTT. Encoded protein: CASSPRQGWTEAFF.

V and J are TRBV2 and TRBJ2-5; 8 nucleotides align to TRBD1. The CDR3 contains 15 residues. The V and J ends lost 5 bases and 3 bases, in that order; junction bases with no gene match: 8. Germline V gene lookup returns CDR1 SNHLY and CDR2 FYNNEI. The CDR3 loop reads CASSYRGWKEETQYF. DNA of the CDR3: TGTGCCAGCAGTTACAGGGGGTGGAAAGAAGAGACCCAGTACTTC.

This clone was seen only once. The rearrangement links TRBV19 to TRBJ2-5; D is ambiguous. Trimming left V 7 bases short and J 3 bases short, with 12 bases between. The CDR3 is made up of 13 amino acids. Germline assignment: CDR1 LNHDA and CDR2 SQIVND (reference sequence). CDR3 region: CASTPTSEETQYF. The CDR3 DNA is TGTGCCAGTACCCCCACCAGCGAAGAGACCCAGTACTTC.

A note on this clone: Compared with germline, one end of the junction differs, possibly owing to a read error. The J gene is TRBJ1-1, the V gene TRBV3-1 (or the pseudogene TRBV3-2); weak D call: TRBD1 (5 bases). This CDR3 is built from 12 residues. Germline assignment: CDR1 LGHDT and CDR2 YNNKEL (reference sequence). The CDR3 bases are TGTGCCAGCGGGGCCATGAACGCTGAAGCTTTCTTT. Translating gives CASGAMNAEAFF.

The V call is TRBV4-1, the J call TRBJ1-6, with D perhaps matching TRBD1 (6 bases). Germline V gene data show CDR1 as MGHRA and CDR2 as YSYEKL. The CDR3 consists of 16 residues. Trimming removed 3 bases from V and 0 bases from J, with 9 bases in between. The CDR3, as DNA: TGCGCCAGCAGCCACACAGGGAGCTCCTATAATTCACCCCTCCACTTT. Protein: CASSHTGSSYNSPLHF.

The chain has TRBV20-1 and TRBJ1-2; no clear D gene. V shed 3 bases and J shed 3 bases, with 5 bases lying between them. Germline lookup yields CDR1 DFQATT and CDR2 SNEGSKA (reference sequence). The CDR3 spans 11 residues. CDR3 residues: CSASVDYGYTF. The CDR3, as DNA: TGCAGTGCTAGTGTGGACTATGGCTACACCTTC.